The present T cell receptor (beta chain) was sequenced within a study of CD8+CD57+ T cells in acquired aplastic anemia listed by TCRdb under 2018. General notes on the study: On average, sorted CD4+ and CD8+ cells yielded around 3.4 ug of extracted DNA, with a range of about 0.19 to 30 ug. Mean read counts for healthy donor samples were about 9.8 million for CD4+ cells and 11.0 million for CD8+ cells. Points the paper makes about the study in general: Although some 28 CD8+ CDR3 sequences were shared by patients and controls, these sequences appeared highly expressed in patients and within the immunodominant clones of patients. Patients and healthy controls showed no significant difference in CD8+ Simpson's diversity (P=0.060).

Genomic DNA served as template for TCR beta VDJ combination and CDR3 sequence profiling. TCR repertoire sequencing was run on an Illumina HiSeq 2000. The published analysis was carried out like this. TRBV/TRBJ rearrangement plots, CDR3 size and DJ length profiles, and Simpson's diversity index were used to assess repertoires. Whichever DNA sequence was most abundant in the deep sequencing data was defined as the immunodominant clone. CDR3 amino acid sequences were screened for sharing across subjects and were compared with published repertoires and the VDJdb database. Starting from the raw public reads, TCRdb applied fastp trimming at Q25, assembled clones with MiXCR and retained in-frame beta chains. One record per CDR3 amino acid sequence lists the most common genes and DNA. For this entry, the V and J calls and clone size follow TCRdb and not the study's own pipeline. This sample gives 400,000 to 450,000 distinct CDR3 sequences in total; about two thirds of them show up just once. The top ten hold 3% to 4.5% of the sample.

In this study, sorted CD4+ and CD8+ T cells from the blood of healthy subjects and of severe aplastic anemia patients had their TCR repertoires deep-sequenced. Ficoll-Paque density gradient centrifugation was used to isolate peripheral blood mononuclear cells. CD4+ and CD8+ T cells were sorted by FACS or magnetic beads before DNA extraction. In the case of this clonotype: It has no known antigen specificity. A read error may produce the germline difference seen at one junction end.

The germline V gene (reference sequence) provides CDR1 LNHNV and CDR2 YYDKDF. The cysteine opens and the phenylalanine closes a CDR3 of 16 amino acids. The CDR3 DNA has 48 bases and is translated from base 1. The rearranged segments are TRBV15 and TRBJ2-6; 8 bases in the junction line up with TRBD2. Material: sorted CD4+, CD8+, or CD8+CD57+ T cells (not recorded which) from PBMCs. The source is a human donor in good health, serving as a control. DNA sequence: TGTGCCAGCAGCAAACGGGAGGGATACTGGGCCAACGTCCTGGGTTTC. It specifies CASSKREGYWANVLGF.